Shown below are 9 T cell receptor beta chains from a single sample sequenced in a study of blood T cell repertoires in COVID-19. The data were produced by immunoSEQ multiplex PCR, yet TCRdb's version contains in-frame clones alone and is incomplete. The sample lists roughly 250,000 clones, 83% occurring once. Sequenced material: peripheral blood. These TCRs come from a human donor in a cohort sampled during active COVID-19.

This clone was recorded only once. The V call is TRBV19, the J call TRBJ2-5; a weak D match, TRBD1 (6 bases). Trimming took off 6 bases at V and 2 bases at J, with 13 bases between the two ends. The CDR3 totals 14 residues. The germline V gene has CDR1 LNHDA and CDR2 SQIVND (reference sequence). In DNA, the CDR3 is TGTGCCAGTAGGCCGGGACACTCACAAGAGACCCAGTACTTC. Translating it yields CASRPGHSQETQYF. Full variable domain (missing parts from reference TRBV19 and TRBJ2-5): DGGITQSPKYLFRKEGQNVTLSCEQNLNHDAMYWYRQDPGQGLRLIYYSQIVNDFQKGDIAEGYSVSREKKESFPLTVTSAQKNPTAFYLCASRPGHSQETQYFGPGTRLLVL.

The CDR3 spells CASSAFRVSYEQYF. Here the CDR3 DNA reads TGTGCCAGCAGCGCCTTCAGGGTATCCTACGAGCAGTACTTC. The chain couples TRBV11-2 to TRBJ2-7, with a possible D match to TRBD1 (5 bases). This CDR3 contains 14 residues. CDR1 is SGHAT and CDR2 is FQNNGV in the germline V gene. The V gene lost 5 bases and the J gene lost 1 base, with 12 bases spanning the gap.

This clone was detected once. V is TRBV27 and J is TRBJ2-7; 9 bases are shared with TRBD2. V was pared by 7 bases and J by 3 bases, with 7 bases of the junction left unmatched. Germline CDR1 reads MNHEY; CDR2 reads SMNVEV (reference sequence). The CDR3 runs 14 residues. The CDR3 DNA reads as TGTGCCAGCACCTTAGCGGGAGCGATCTACGAGCAGTACTTC. Translated: CASTLAGAIYEQYF.

The chain has TRBV4-1 and TRBJ2-1; the D is unclear. The CDR3 covers 15 residues. The V end was cut by 4 bases, the J end by 0 bases, with 10 bases between. Germline assignment: CDR1 MGHRA and CDR2 YSYEKL. CDR3 sequence: CASSPQLGSYNEQFF. DNA of the CDR3: TGCGCCAGCAGCCCCCAACTTGGCTCCTACAATGAGCAGTTCTTC.

This clone occurred once. CDR3 nucleotide sequence: TGCAGCGGTAGGACTAGCGGGAGAGACAATGAGCAGTTCTTC. Translating gives CSGRTSGRDNEQFF. The chain combines TRBV29-1 with TRBJ2-1, with TRBD2 identical over 13 bases. J lost 5 bases, V lost 7 bases, and 5 bases had no gene match. CDR1 and CDR2 (germline): SQVTM, ANQGSEA. This CDR3 spans 14 amino acids.

The V gene is TRBV2, the J gene TRBJ2-4, with 8 positions matching TRBD1. CDR1 is SNHLY and CDR2 is FYNNEI in the germline V gene. This CDR3 has 15 amino acids. V dropped 6 bases and J dropped 6; count of bases not matched to a gene: 10. The CDR3 DNA reads TGTGCCAGCAGCCTCCGAGACAGGGGCACAAACATTCAGTACTTC. This codes for CASSLRDRGTNIQYF. The complete variable domain, with remaining parts taken from reference TRBV2 and TRBJ2-4, reads EPEVTQTPSHQVTQMGQEVILRCVPISNHLYFYWYRQILGQKVEFLVSFYNNEISEKSEIFDDQFSVERPDGSNFTLKIRSTKLEDSAMYFCASSLRDRGTNIQYFGAGTRLSVL.

V gene TRBV7-9 combines with J gene TRBJ2-7; no firm D call. The CDR3 extends over 14 amino acids. CDR1 and CDR2 from the germline V gene are SEHNR and FQNEAQ (reference sequence). The V and J ends lost 1 base and 0 bases respectively, with 7 bases between them. The CDR3 nucleotides are TGTGCCAGCAGCTTAGATGCGGTCTCCTACGAGCAGTACTTC. Amino acid sequence: CASSLDAVSYEQYF.

The rearrangement joins TRBV7-9 to TRBJ2-1, with D perhaps TRBD2 (6 bases). From germline, CDR1 is SEHNR and CDR2 FQNEAQ (reference sequence). Trimming removed 5 bases at V and 3 bases at J, with 26 bases between. The CDR3 is 19 amino acids. The CDR3 region is CASSHPGDGRAGNYNEQFF. The CDR3 DNA reads as TGTGCCAGCAGCCACCCCGGGGACGGTCGCGCGGGGAACTACAATGAGCAGTTCTTC.

J is TRBJ1-2 and V is TRBV19; no definite D call. Germline lookup yields CDR1 LNHDA and CDR2 SQIVND (reference sequence). Trimming shortened V by 6 bases and J by 9 bases, and 11 bases separated the two germline ends. The length of the CDR3 is 11 residues. The CDR3 DNA reads as TGTGCCAGTAGCCCAGGTTTAAGCTACACCTTC. It yields the protein CASSPGLSYTF.